A selection of T cell receptor beta chains follows, all from one sample in a study of blood T cell repertoires in COVID-19. Generated by immunoSEQ multiplex PCR, the TCRdb table keeps only in-frame clones and is missing some. The table has around 420,000 clones, approximately 85% seen once. The material sequenced was PBMCs or T cells enriched from blood (not recorded which). The receptors were gathered from a woman between 40 and 50 years old with acute COVID-19. Both conserved end residues are part of each CDR3. A D gene is named only where the DNA matches it firmly. The size field is filled for only some rows; it gives once, few, many or a size class.

size	D	J	V	DNA	CDR3
NA	NA	TRBJ1-4	TRBV27	TGTGCCAGCAGCCCTCGGGGTCCTTCTAATGAAAAACTGTTTTTT	CASSPRGPSNEKLFF
NA	TRBD1	TRBJ2-7	TRBV7-9	TGTGCCAGCAGCTTAGCCTGGACAGGGATCAACGAGCAGTACTTC	CASSLAWTGINEQYF
NA	NA	TRBJ2-3	TRBV2	TGTGCCAGCAGGGCCCCGGGGGGCGCCTCAGATACGCAGTATTTT	CASRAPGGASDTQYF
NA	TRBD1	TRBJ1-2	TRBV20-1	TGCAGTGCTAGTGTACAGGGGGCCGGTGGCTACACCTTC	CSASVQGAGGYTF
NA	NA	TRBJ1-6	TRBV5-4	TGTGCCAGCAGCTTAAACCCCGGAGGGGCTGTCTATAATTCACCCCTCCACTTT	CASSLNPGGAVYNSPLHF
NA	NA	TRBJ1-1	TRBV25-1	TGTGCCAGCAGTCCACAGGGATTGAGCACTGAAGCTTTCTTT	CASSPQGLSTEAFF
NA	TRBD1	TRBJ2-2	TRBV18	TGTGCCAGCTCCCAGCCTAGGACAGGAATATCTGCGAACACCGGGGAGCTGTTTTTT	CASSQPRTGISANTGELFF
few	NA	TRBJ1-1	TRBV10-2	TGCGCCAGCATACAGAACACTGAAGCTTTCTTT	CASIQNTEAFF
NA	NA	TRBJ2-4	TRBV10-2	TGCGCCAGCGGGAGGTCGGGACAGAGCCTACTAGCCAAAAACATTCAGTACTTC	CASGRSGQSLLAKNIQYF
NA	TRBD1	TRBJ2-5	TRBV7-8	TGTGCCAGCAGCTTAGCCTACAGGGGCCGGGAGACCCAGTACTTC	CASSLAYRGRETQYF
NA	NA	TRBJ2-7	TRBV19	TGTGCCAGTAGTCAGACAGCCAAATACCACTTCGAGCAGTACTTC	CASSQTAKYHFEQYF
NA	TRBD1	TRBJ2-2	TRBV14	TGTGCCAGCAGCCGGGACAGTGTCACCGGGGAGCTGTTTTTT	CASSRDSVTGELFF
NA	NA	TRBJ1-2	TRBV23-1	TGCGCCAGCATTGGACACATCTATGGCTACACCTTC	CASIGHIYGYTF
NA	TRBD2	TRBJ2-3	TRBV7-2	TGTGCCAGCAGCTTTTTACTAGCGGGGACAGATACGCAGTATTTT	CASSFLLAGTDTQYF
NA	NA	TRBJ2-2	TRBV28	TGTGCCAGCAGTGCCCATACAGGGCCCGGGGAGCTGTTTTTT	CASSAHTGPGELFF
NA	NA	TRBJ1-1	TRBV5-8	TGTGCCAGCAGCTTGGTCCGTGGGCGGGGTATGCGGTACACTGAAGCTTTCTTT	CASSLVRGRGMRYTEAFF
NA	TRBD1	TRBJ2-7	TRBV12-3/TRBV12-4	TGTGCCAGCAGTTTTGGGACAGACTACGAGCAGTACTTC	CASSFGTDYEQYF
NA	NA	TRBJ2-2	TRBV13	TGTGCCAGCAGCTCTGACAGACCCAATAAGGACACCGGGGAGCTGTTTTTT	CASSSDRPNKDTGELFF
NA	TRBD1	TRBJ1-1	TRBV19	TGTGCCAGTAGTATGGACGGACAGGGGGGTGACACTGAAGCTTTCTTT	CASSMDGQGGDTEAFF
NA	TRBD1	TRBJ2-7	TRBV6-5	TGTGCCAGCAGCTACAGGGGGAACTACGAGCAGTACTTC	CASSYRGNYEQYF
NA	NA	TRBJ1-3	TRBV29-1	TGCAGCGCCTCGGTCGGAAACACCATATATTTT	CSASVGNTIYF
NA	TRBD1	TRBJ1-3	TRBV10-3	TGTGCCATCAGTGAGACAAGCAGGGGGGGAAACACCATATATTTT	CAISETSRGGNTIYF
NA	TRBD2	TRBJ2-3	TRBV3-1/TRBV3-2	TGTGCCAGCAGCCAAGATCAGGGCCAACTAGCGGGGGGGCCTCGGGATACGCAGTATTTT	CASSQDQGQLAGGPRDTQYF
NA	NA	TRBJ2-7	TRBV11-2	TGTGCCAGCAGCTTACAGGAGGGCGCCTACGAGCAGTACTTC	CASSLQEGAYEQYF
NA	TRBD2	TRBJ2-2	TRBV29-1	TGCAGCGTGAAAAGCGGGGGGACCGGGGAGCTGTTTTTT	CSVKSGGTGELFF
NA	NA	TRBJ1-1	TRBV4-2	TGTGCCAGCAGACAAGGGGAGGCAACGAACACTGAAGCTTTCTTT	CASRQGEATNTEAFF
NA	NA	TRBJ2-1	TRBV9	TGTGCCAGCAGCGTAGAGGGGGTTTCCTACAATGAGCAGTTCTTC	CASSVEGVSYNEQFF
NA	NA	TRBJ2-2	TRBV19	TGTGCCACCAAGGACAAATACACCGGGGAGCTGTTTTTT	CATKDKYTGELFF
NA	TRBD1	TRBJ1-1	TRBV11-2	TGTGCCAGCATTACCGGACAGGCTAATCATGGCACTGAAGCTTTCTTT	CASITGQANHGTEAFF
many	NA	TRBJ1-6	TRBV7-8	TGTGCCAGCAGCTTAGGCCGTCAGTATAATTCACCCCTCCACTTT	CASSLGRQYNSPLHF
NA	NA	TRBJ1-4	TRBV30	TGTGCCTGGGGCGCGGGGGGCGCGGCTAATGAAAAACTGTTTTTT	CAWGAGGAANEKLFF
NA	TRBD2	TRBJ2-2	TRBV3-1/TRBV3-2	TGTGCCAGCAGCCAAGATTCCGACGGGGGGGCCTACACCGGGGAGCTGTTTTTT	CASSQDSDGGAYTGELFF
NA	NA	TRBJ1-2	TRBV5-1	TGCGCCAGCAGCTCCGGATCTATCAAACAGTATGGCTACACCTTC	CASSSGSIKQYGYTF
NA	TRBD2	TRBJ2-5	TRBV2	TGTGCCAGCAGTGAAGCGCTTCCAGCGGGGGGAGTAGAGACCCAGTACTTC	CASSEALPAGGVETQYF
NA	TRBD1	TRBJ1-1	TRBV27	TGTGCCAGCAGTTTACTAGGACAGGGCGCCACTGAAGCTTTCTTT	CASSLLGQGATEAFF
few	TRBD1	TRBJ1-2	TRBV27	TGTGCCAGCTCCGTGGACAGGGCGGGCTATGGCTACACCTTC	CASSVDRAGYGYTF
NA	NA	TRBJ1-5	TRBV6-1	TGTGCCAGCAGTGAATTCGGTAGCGAGCCGGGTCAGCCCCAGCATTTT	CASSEFGSEPGQPQHF
NA	NA	TRBJ2-5	TRBV3-1/TRBV3-2	TGTGCCAGCAGCCAACCTTCGGGGGAGACCCAGTACTTC	CASSQPSGETQYF
few	NA	TRBJ1-1	TRBV7-7	TGTGCCAGCAGCTTAGCCTTAGCCACTGAAGCTTTCTTT	CASSLALATEAFF
NA	NA	TRBJ1-4	TRBV14	TGTGCCAGCAGTCGACAGATTAATGAAAAACTGTTTTTT	CASSRQINEKLFF
NA	TRBD1	TRBJ2-2	TRBV6-5	TGTGCCAGCAGTAAGACAGGGGGTAACACCGGGGAGCTGTTTTTT	CASSKTGGNTGELFF
NA	NA	TRBJ2-2	TRBV9	TGTGCCAGCAGCGTAAGGCGGGACCCAAACACCGGGGAGCTGTTTTTT	CASSVRRDPNTGELFF
NA	NA	TRBJ2-3	TRBV4-1	TGCGCCAGCAGCCAAGTCCCCGAAAGCCCGAGTATGCAGTATTTT	CASSQVPESPSMQYF
NA	TRBD1	TRBJ1-2	TRBV6-5	TGTGCCAGCAGGATGACAGGGGTGTGGAACTATGGCTACACCTTC	CASRMTGVWNYGYTF
NA	TRBD1	TRBJ2-7	TRBV19	TGTGCCGGAAGAACAGGGGTATATAGCGAGCAGTACTTC	CAGRTGVYSEQYF
NA	NA	TRBJ2-2	TRBV5-4	TGTGCCAGCAGCTGGGGGGTTTCGACCACCGGGGAGCTGTTTTTT	CASSWGVSTTGELFF
NA	TRBD1	TRBJ1-1	TRBV18	TGTGCCAGCTTAACAGGGGAGAACACTGAAGCTTTCTTT	CASLTGENTEAFF
NA	NA	TRBJ2-3	TRBV19	TGTGCCAGTAGTATACCACAGAGCACAGATACGCAGTATTTT	CASSIPQSTDTQYF
NA	TRBD1	TRBJ1-2	TRBV29-1	TGCAGCGTTGAAGAAGTGACAGGGTCCGGCTACACCTTC	CSVEEVTGSGYTF
NA	NA	TRBJ1-3	TRBV5-1	TGCGCCAGCAGCTTTGGGGAGGCAACCAGAAACACCATATATTTT	CASSFGEATRNTIYF
NA	NA	TRBJ1-1	TRBV18	TGTGCCAGCTCACCCCAATACATTAACACTGAAGCTTTCTTT	CASSPQYINTEAFF
NA	TRBD2	TRBJ2-7	TRBV3-1/TRBV3-2	TGTGCCAGCAGCCCCCCATTAAGTCAACTAGCGGGGCCCGTCTCCTACGAGCAGTACTTC	CASSPPLSQLAGPVSYEQYF
NA	TRBD1	TRBJ2-7	TRBV4-1	TGCGCCAGCAGGGGGACAGGGAGGAGGACCTACGAGCAGTACTTC	CASRGTGRRTYEQYF
NA	TRBD2	TRBJ2-7	TRBV5-4	TGTGCCAGCAGCTTGCCCGGGGGGGGGTACGAGCAGTACTTC	CASSLPGGGYEQYF
few	TRBD1	TRBJ1-1	TRBV19	TGTGCCAGTGACGACAGGGGGCTGGTGAACACTGAAGCTTTCTTT	CASDDRGLVNTEAFF
NA	NA	TRBJ1-5	TRBV9	TGTGCCAGCAGCGGCCCGGACACCCGGCAGCCCCAGCATTTT	CASSGPDTRQPQHF
NA	NA	TRBJ1-1	TRBV24-1	TGTGCCACCAGCCGGGGGAACACTGAAGCTTTCTTT	CATSRGNTEAFF